Each of the 26 T cell receptor beta chains below was sequenced from the same sample in a study of T cell repertoires in aging, cancer and after chemotherapy (dated by TCRdb to between 2017 and 2020). TCR beta rearrangements were amplified from genomic DNA isolated from peripheral blood, not from sorted cells or RNA. Data came from an Illumina MiSeq. Using a mixed TRB-A/B primer pool, multiplex touch-down PCR amplified rearranged TRB sequences covering the V, D and J segments. The public reads were reanalyzed by TCRdb: fastp trimming at Q25, MiXCR alignment, in-frame beta chains only. Rows with a matching CDR3 protein are joined into one entry that keeps the most common DNA and genes. This sample is represented by 10,000 to 15,000 distinct CDR3 sequences; 35% of them were singletons. The top ten constitute under 8% of the sample. What was sequenced was blood. The origin of the receptors is a human donor in good health. The donor label of this sample is uncertain.

The chain employs TRBV6-5 and TRBJ1-5; D unresolved. This CDR3 is built from 14 residues. Trimming shortened V by 2 bases and J by 1 base, and 6 bases separated the two germline ends. In germline, CDR1 is MNHEY, CDR2 SVGAGI. CDR3 sequence reads: CASSYSGSNQPQHF. CDR3 bases: TGTGCCAGCAGTTACAGTGGAAGCAATCAGCCCCAGCATTTT.

The chain employs TRBV30 and TRBJ1-3; D unclear. The CDR3 is 12 residues long. From germline, CDR1 is GTSNPN and CDR2 SVGIG (reference sequence). The V end was cut by 7 bases, the J end by 0 bases, with 7 bases between. CDR3 in DNA: TGTGCCTTGACACCCTCTGGAAACACCATATATTTT. It codes for CALTPSGNTIYF.

The chain uses TRBV27 and TRBJ2-5, with 8 bases lining up with TRBD1. The ends lost 4 bases at V and 5 bases at J; junction bases unmatched: 12. The CDR3 totals 16 residues. Germline V gene data show CDR1 as MNHEY and CDR2 as SMNVEV (reference sequence). The CDR3 sequence is CASSSPRTGIMETQYF. CDR3 in DNA: TGTGCCAGCAGTTCACCAAGGACAGGGATCATGGAGACCCAGTACTTC.

The chain's CDR3 is CASSLWANLRATEAFF. CDR3 coding DNA: TGTGCCAGCAGCTTGTGGGCAAATCTAAGGGCCACTGAAGCTTTCTTT. The rearrangement joins TRBV6-5 to TRBJ1-1; D is unresolved. Germline-derived CDR1 and CDR2 are MNHEY and SVGAGI. There are 16 residues in the CDR3. The ends were cut back, 6 bases at V and 4 bases at J, with 21 bases in the middle.

Concerning this clonotype: A much larger clonotype is one base distant, so this may be a read error. The chain carries TRBV29-1 and TRBJ1-3, with D possibly matching TRBD1 (5 bases). In germline, CDR1 is SQVTM, CDR2 ANQGSEA. CDR3 length: 12 amino acids. The V end was cut by 7 bases, the J end by 1 base, with 8 bases between. The CDR3 region has the DNA TGCAGCGCGGACATATCTGGAAACACCATATATTTT. It encodes CSADISGNTIYF. The full variable domain, in which reference TRBV29-1 and TRBJ1-3 provide the parts outside the CDR3, is SAVISQKPSRDICQRGTSLTIQCQVDSQVTMMFWYRQQPGQSLTLIATANQGSEATYESGFVIDKFPISRPNLTFSTLTVSNMSPEDSSIYLCSADISGNTIYFGEGSWLTVV.

V is TRBV6-4 and J is TRBJ2-1, with D possibly matching TRBD1 (7 bases). Germline V gene sequence: CDR1 MRHNA, CDR2 SNTAGT. The CDR3 sequence is 14 residues long. The V end was cut by 5 bases, the J end by 8 bases, with 16 bases between. DNA for the CDR3: TGTGCCAGCAGTCATAGCAGGGGGGCCGATGAGCAGTTCTTC. It encodes CASSHSRGADEQFF.

The chain has TRBV18 and TRBJ2-7; D not certain. Germline CDR1 is KGHSH and CDR2 is LQKENI. V lost 2 bases and J lost 2, with 7 bases in between. CDR3 length equals 13 residues. The CDR3 bases are TGTGCCAGCTCACCAGGGTGGGCCTACGAGCAGTACTTC. It translates to CASSPGWAYEQYF.

This chain uses TRBV20-1 with TRBJ2-3; no definite D call. Germline CDR1 is DFQATT and CDR2 is SNEGSKA (reference sequence). The CDR3 consists of 12 residues. V was pared by 5 bases and J by 0 bases, with 6 bases between. The CDR3 here is CSAPISTDTQYF. In DNA, the CDR3 is TGCAGTGCTCCCATCAGCACAGATACGCAGTATTTT.

This clonotype is medium-sized in the sample. This sequence joins TRBV19 and TRBJ2-6; D may correspond to TRBD1 or TRBD2 (5 bases each). Germline lookup yields CDR1 LNHDA and CDR2 SQIVND (reference sequence). The ends were cut back, 5 bases at V and 0 bases at J, with 11 bases in the middle. The CDR3 extends over 16 amino acids. The CDR3, as DNA: TGTGCCAGTAGTCACGCAGGGACCTCTGGGGCCAACGTCCTGACTTTC. It yields the protein CASSHAGTSGANVLTF.

This clonotype showed up just a few times. The chain is built from TRBV10-3 and TRBJ2-3, with 11 positions matching TRBD2. The CDR3 is 16 residues long. After removal of 1 base from V and 7 bases from J, the junction contained 7 bases not matched to a gene. Per germline, CDR1 ENHRY and CDR2 SYGVKD. The CDR3, as DNA: TGTGCCATCAGTGAGTGGGTAGCGGGGGGGCAAAATACGCAGTATTTT. Encoded protein: CAISEWVAGGQNTQYF.

The table lists this clonotype with a few counts. This rearrangement joins TRBV5-1 to TRBJ2-1; D is uncertain. The germline V gene encodes CDR1 SGHRS and CDR2 YFSETQ. V was cut by 0 bases and J by 6 bases, with 10 bases left in between. The CDR3 spans 14 residues. The CDR3 DNA reads as TGCGCCAGCAGCTTGGATCGCACCCTCAATGAGCAGTTCTTC. Translating it yields CASSLDRTLNEQFF.

The chain uses TRBV19 and TRBJ2-7; the D call may be TRBD1 or TRBD2 (5 bases each). V lost 5 bases and J lost 6, with 20 bases in between. This CDR3 contains 15 residues. Looked up from germline, CDR1 is LNHDA and CDR2 is SQIVND (reference sequence). CDR3 region: CASSFRDGRGPEQYF. The CDR3 coding sequence is TGTGCCAGTAGTTTCCGGGACGGCCGGGGACCCGAGCAGTACTTC. The whole variable domain, filled in from reference TRBV19 and TRBJ2-7, reads DGGITQSPKYLFRKEGQNVTLSCEQNLNHDAMYWYRQDPGQGLRLIYYSQIVNDFQKGDIAEGYSVSREKKESFPLTVTSAQKNPTAFYLCASSFRDGRGPEQYFGPGTRLTVT.

J is TRBJ2-3 and V is TRBV19; 8 nucleotides match TRBD1. V dropped 6 bases and J dropped 6; count of bases not matched to a gene: 5. From germline, CDR1 is LNHDA and CDR2 SQIVND (reference sequence). The CDR3 covers 13 residues. The CDR3 DNA is TGTGCCAGTAGAAACCGGGACAGGGATACGCAGTATTTT. This gives the protein CASRNRDRDTQYF.

The gene calls are TRBV27 and TRBJ1-1, with D unclear. There are 13 residues in the CDR3. Germline CDR1 and CDR2: MNHEY and SMNVEV (reference sequence). V was trimmed by 3 bases and J by 7 bases, leaving 12 bases between them. CDR3 sequence: CASSLIRGNEAFF. In DNA, the CDR3 is TGTGCCAGCAGTTTGATTCGAGGCAATGAAGCTTTCTTT.

The V call is TRBV27, the J call TRBJ2-7; D uncertain. CDR1 is MNHEY and CDR2 is SMNVEV in the germline V gene (reference sequence). The CDR3 totals 9 residues. V was pared by 11 bases and J by 4 bases, with 6 bases between. The CDR3 loop reads CAGQYEQYF. The DNA for the CDR3 is TGTGCCGGTCAGTACGAGCAGTACTTC.

As to this clonotype: Compared with germline, one end of the junction differs, possibly owing to a read error. The gene calls are TRBV10-3 and TRBJ1-1, with 8 positions matching TRBD1. In germline, CDR1 is ENHRY, CDR2 SYGVKD. This CDR3 is built from 16 residues. For the CDR3, the DNA is TGTGCCATCAGCGACCAACAAGCCGGGACAGGCGGCTCCACTTCCTTT. As protein: CAISDQQAGTGGSTSF.

This clonotype has more than one count but fewer than ten. This chain joins TRBV6-1 and TRBJ2-2; 12 positions agree with TRBD1. The length of the CDR3 is 15 residues. Trimming took 6 bases from V and 7 from J; bases not matched to a gene: 6. Germline V gene lookup returns CDR1 MNHNS and CDR2 SASEGT. Here the CDR3 DNA reads TGTGCCAGCAGACCGGGACAGGGGGCGCACGGGGAGCTGTTTTTT. Translating it yields CASRPGQGAHGELFF.

The V gene is TRBV5-6, the J gene TRBJ2-1; D not certain. The CDR3 spans 11 residues. With 5 bases removed from V and 7 bases from J, the gap between germline ends came to 7 bases. Per the germline V gene, CDR1 is SGHDT and CDR2 is YYEEEE. CDR3 coding DNA: TGTGCCAGCAGGTTTGGGAATGAGCAGTTCTTC. Residues: CASRFGNEQFF. The full variable domain, with the rest looked up from reference TRBV5-6 and TRBJ2-1, is DAGVTQSPTHLIKTRGQQVTLRCSPKSGHDTVSWYQQALGQGPQFIFQYYEEEERQRGNFPDRFSGHQFPNYSSELNVNALLLGDSALYLCASRFGNEQFFGPGTRLTVL.

The chain has TRBV24-1 and TRBJ2-6; D might be TRBD1 (5 bases). CDR1 and CDR2 from the germline V gene are KGHDR and SFDVKD. This CDR3 is built from 15 residues. V dropped 9 bases and J dropped 0 bases, with 11 bases sitting between them. The CDR3 sequence: CATGAGDSGANVLTF. DNA of the CDR3: TGTGCCACCGGGGCAGGAGACTCTGGGGCCAACGTCCTGACTTTC.

V is TRBV18 and J is TRBJ1-1; tentatively, D is TRBD1 (5 bases). V was shortened by 3 bases and J by 3 bases, with 14 bases between the two germline ends. Germline-derived CDR1 and CDR2 are KGHSH and LQKENI. This CDR3 has 15 residues. The CDR3 region has the DNA TGTGCCAGCTCACCTCTCGCACGGGGGTACACTGAAGCTTTCTTT. Protein product: CASSPLARGYTEAFF.

The chain has TRBV6-1 and TRBJ2-3; weak D call: TRBD2 (5 bases). Germline V gene lookup returns CDR1 MNHNS and CDR2 SASEGT. V was clipped by 6 bases and J by 5 bases, with 15 bases between them. The CDR3 extends over 14 amino acids. CDR3 residues: CASRGVLGGDTQYF. DNA of the CDR3: TGTGCCAGCAGAGGAGTTCTAGGAGGAGATACGCAGTATTTT.

This chain uses TRBV18 with TRBJ2-2; D is perhaps TRBD1 (5 bases). The CDR3 has 15 residues. Looked up from germline, CDR1 is KGHSH and CDR2 is LQKENI. Deletions cut 5 bases from V and 6 bases from J, with 16 bases between. Written as DNA, the CDR3 is TGTGCCAGCTCAGGACAAAAACCCCCACCCGGGGAGCTGTTTTTT. Protein sequence: CASSGQKPPPGELFF.

Comments on this clonotype: Compared with germline, one end of the junction differs, possibly owing to a read error. This chain joins TRBV6-6 and TRBJ2-3, with D perhaps being TRBD1 or TRBD2 (6 bases each). Germline CDR1 reads MNHNY; CDR2 reads SVGAGI (reference sequence). CDR3 length: 14 residues. The DNA for the CDR3 is TGCGCCAGCAGTGAAGGGGGGCCGGCAGATACGCAGTATTTT. It specifies CASSEGGPADTQYF.

In its sample, this clonotype ranks as medium-sized. The gene calls are TRBV29-1 and TRBJ2-7; D is unclear. V lost 5 bases and J 3 bases, leaving 8 bases between the germline ends. The CDR3 extends over 11 amino acids. Germline V gene data show CDR1 as SQVTM and CDR2 as ANQGSEA. The CDR3 DNA sequence: TGCAGCGTTAGGATTAACTACGAGCAGTACTTC. Its translation is CSVRINYEQYF.

Sample share makes this clonotype medium-sized. This chain links TRBV29-1 with TRBJ2-3, with TRBD1 identical over 9 bases. Germline V gene data show CDR1 as SQVTM and CDR2 as ANQGSEA. V was clipped by 3 bases and J by 2 bases; unmatched bases: 9. The CDR3 extends over 16 amino acids. In DNA form, the CDR3 reads TGCAGCGTTGACACATTCCGGGACAGGGACACAGATACGCAGTATTTT. Amino acids: CSVDTFRDRDTDTQYF.

With regard to this clonotype: A much more abundant neighbour one base away suggests this may be a read error. The chain couples TRBV5-5 to TRBJ1-5, with D possibly matching TRBD1 (5 bases). Germline CDR1 and CDR2: SGHKS and YYEKEE (reference sequence). This CDR3 spans 14 amino acids. The CDR3 spells CASTEGRGNQPQNF. The CDR3 region has the DNA TGTGCCAGTACAGAGGGAAGGGGCAATCAGCCCCAGAATTTT.